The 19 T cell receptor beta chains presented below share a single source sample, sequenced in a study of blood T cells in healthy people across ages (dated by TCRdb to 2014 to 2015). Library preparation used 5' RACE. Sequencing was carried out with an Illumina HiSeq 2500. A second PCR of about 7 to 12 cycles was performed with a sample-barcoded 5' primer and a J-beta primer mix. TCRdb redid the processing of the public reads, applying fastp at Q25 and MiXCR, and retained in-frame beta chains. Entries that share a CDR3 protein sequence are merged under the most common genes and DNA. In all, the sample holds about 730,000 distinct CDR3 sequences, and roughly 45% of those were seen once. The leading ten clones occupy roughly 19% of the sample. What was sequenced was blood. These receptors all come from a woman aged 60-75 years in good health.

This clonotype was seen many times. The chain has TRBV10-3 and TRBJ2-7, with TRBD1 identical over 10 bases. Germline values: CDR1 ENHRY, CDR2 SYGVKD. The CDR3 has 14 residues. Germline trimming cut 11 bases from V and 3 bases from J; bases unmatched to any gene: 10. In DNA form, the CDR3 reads TGTGCCTCACTTGGACAGGGGGAATTCTACGAGCAGTACTTC. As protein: CASLGQGEFYEQYF.

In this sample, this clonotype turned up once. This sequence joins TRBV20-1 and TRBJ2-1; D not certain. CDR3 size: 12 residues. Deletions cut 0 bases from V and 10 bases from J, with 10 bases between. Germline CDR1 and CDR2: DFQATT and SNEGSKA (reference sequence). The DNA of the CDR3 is TGCAGTGCTAGAGACGAAACCCCCGAGCAGTTCTTC. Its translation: CSARDETPEQFF.

DNA of the CDR3: TGTGCCAGCAGCTTAGGGCCCGGATCGCCCAGGGGGGGAGGAAATTCACCCCTCCACTTT. Encoded protein: CASSLGPGSPRGGGNSPLHF. V gene TRBV7-2 combines with J gene TRBJ1-6, with 7 bases aligning to TRBD1. The junction had 19 bases not matched to a gene; V was cut back by 1 base and J by 7 bases. The V gene's germline CDR1 is SGHTA and CDR2 FQGNSA. This CDR3 comprises 20 residues.

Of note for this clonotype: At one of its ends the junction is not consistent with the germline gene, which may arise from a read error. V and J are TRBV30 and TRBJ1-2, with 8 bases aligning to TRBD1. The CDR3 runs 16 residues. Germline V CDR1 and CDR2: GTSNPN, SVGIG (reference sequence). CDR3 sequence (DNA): TGTGCCTGGACGACAGGGGCGAAAAGGATTAACTACGGCTACACCTTC. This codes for CAWTTGAKRINYGYTF.

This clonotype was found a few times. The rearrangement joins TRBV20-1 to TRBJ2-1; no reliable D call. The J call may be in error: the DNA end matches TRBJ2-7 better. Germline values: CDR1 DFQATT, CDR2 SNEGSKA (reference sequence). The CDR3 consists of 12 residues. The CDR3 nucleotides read TGCAGTGCTAGACCCACTTACAATGAGCAGTACTTC. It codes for CSARPTYNEQYF.

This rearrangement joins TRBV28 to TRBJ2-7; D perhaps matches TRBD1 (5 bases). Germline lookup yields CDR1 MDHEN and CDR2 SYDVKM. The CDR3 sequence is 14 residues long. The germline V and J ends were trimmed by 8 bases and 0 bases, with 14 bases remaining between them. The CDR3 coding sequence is TGTGCCAGCGGATACGGACATTCCTCCTACGAGCAGTACTTC. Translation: CASGYGHSSYEQYF.

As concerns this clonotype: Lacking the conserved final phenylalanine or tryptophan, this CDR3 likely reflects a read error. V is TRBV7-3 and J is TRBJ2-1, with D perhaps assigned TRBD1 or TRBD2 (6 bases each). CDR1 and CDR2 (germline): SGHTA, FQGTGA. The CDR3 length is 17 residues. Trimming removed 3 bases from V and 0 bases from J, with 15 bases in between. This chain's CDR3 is CASSLVGGGGSYNEQFY. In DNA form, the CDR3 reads TGTGCCAGCAGCTTGGTTGGCGGAGGGGGCTCCTACAATGAGCAGTTCTAC.

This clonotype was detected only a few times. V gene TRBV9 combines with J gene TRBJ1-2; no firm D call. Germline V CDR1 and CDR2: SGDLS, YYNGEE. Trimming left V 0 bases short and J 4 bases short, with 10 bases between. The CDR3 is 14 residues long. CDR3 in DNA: TGTGCCAGCAGCGTAGGAGACACCTCCTATGGCTACACCTTC. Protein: CASSVGDTSYGYTF. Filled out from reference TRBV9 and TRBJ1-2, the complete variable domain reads DSGVTQTPKHLITATGQRVTLRCSPRSGDLSVYWYQQSLDQGLQFLIQYYNGEERAKGNILERFSAQQFPDLHSELNLSSLELGDSALYFCASSVGDTSYGYTFGSGTRLTVV.

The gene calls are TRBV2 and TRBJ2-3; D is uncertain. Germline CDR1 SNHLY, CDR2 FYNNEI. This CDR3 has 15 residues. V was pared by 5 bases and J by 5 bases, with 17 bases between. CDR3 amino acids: CASSRGSTVGDTQYF. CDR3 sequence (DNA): TGTGCCAGCAGTCGAGGCTCGACGGTGGGAGATACGCAGTATTTT.

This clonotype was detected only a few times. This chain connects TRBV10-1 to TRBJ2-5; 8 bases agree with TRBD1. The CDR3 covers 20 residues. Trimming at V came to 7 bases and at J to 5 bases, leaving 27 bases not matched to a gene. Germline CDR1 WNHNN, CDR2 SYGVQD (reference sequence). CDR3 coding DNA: TGCGCCAGCACTGTGTTCTTTCAGGGGGCGTTGAGGCCACCTCGGGAGACCCAGTACTTC. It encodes CASTVFFQGALRPPRETQYF.

CDR3: CASSYPGSGEAFF. As DNA, the CDR3 is TGTGCCAGCAGTTACCCCGGCTCGGGTGAAGCTTTCTTT. This chain joins TRBV6-5 and TRBJ1-1; D is uncertain. V was shortened by 2 bases and J by 7 bases, with 11 bases between the two germline ends. The CDR3 is 13 residues long. Germline CDR1 reads MNHEY; CDR2 reads SVGAGI.

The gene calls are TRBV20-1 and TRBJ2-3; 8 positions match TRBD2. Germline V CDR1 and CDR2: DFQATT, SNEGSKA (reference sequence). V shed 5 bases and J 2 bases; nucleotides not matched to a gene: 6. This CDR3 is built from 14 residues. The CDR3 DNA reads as TGCAGTGCTCGGATAGCGGGGAACACAGATACGCAGTATTTT. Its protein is CSARIAGNTDTQYF.

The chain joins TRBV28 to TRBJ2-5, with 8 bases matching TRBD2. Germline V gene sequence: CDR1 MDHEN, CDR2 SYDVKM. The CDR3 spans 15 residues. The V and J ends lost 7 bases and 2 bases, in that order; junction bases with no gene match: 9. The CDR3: CASTGASGSQETQYF. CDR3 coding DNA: TGTGCCAGCACCGGGGCTAGCGGGTCGCAAGAGACCCAGTACTTC.

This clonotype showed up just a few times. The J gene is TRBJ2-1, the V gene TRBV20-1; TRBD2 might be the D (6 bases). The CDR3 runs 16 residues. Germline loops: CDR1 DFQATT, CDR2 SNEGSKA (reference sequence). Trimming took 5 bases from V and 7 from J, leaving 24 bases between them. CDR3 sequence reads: CSASRVVAGWDNEQFF. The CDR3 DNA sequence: TGCAGTGCTTCCCGAGTCGTGGCGGGGTGGGATAATGAGCAGTTCTTC.

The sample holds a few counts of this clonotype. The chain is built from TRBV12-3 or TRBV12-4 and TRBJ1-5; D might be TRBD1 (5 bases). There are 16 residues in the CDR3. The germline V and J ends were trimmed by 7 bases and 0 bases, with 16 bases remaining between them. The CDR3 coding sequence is TGTGCCAGCACCTCCGCGGGGGGTTATAGCAATCAGCCCCAGCATTTT. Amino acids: CASTSAGGYSNQPQHF.

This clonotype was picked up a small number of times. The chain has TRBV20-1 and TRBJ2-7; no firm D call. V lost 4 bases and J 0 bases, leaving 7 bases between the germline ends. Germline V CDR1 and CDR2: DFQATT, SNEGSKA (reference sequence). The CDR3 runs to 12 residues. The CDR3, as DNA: TGCAGTGCTACCCCGGCCTCCTACGAGCAGTACTTC. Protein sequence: CSATPASYEQYF.

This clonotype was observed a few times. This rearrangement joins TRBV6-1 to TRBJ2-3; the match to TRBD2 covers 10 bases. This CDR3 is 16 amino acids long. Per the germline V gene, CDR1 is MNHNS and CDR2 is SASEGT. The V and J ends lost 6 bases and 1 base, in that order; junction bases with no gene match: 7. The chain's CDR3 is CASSSTSGAGTDTQYF. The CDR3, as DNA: TGTGCCAGCAGCTCCACTAGCGGGGCCGGCACAGATACGCAGTATTTT.

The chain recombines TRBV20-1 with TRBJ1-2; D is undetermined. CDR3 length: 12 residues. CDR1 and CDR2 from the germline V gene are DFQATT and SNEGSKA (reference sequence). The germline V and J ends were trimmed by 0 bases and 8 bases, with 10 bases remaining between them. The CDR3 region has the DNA TGCAGTGCTAGAGATCCCGGAGAAGGCTACACCTTC. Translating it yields CSARDPGEGYTF.

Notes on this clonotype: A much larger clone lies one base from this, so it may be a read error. The CDR3 spells CASNEGGGGGTDTQYF. DNA of the CDR3: TGTGCCAGCAATGAAGGAGGCGGGGGAGGCACAGATACGCAGTATTTT. V and J are TRBV2 and TRBJ2-3; 7 bases fit TRBD2. The CDR3 spans 16 residues. Germline V CDR1 and CDR2: SNHLY, FYNNEI.